The clone carrying this T cell receptor beta chain was picked up one time. What it binds is unknown. This CDR3 is 12 amino acids long. V dropped 4 bases and J dropped 0 bases, with 0 bases sitting between them. CDR1 is SEHNR, CDR2 FQNEAQ, per germline (reference sequence). The treatment was: oral pan-JAK inhibitor, 5-10 mg twice daily. T lymphocytes (CD4+ and CD8+) were sorted from PBMCs. This sample is part of a study of CD8+ T cells in alopecia areata. About the study: Tofacitinib was taken orally by treated patients, and the dose was 5 to 10 mg twice daily. Tofacitinib ran for 6 to 18 months before 6 months off drug.

Whole-study findings and limits: Clonality exceeded that of normal scalp in lesional scalp, most notably in alopecia totalis/universalis.

cDNA serving as the sequencing template came from extracted, reverse transcribed RNA. Here immunoSEQ multiplex PCR was the method, and the copy in TCRdb shows in-frame clones only, minus some. The data hold about 140,000 clones, with 82% observed a single time. This clonotype was sampled from a human donor with alopecia areata. The specimen comprised CD8+ T cells sorted from blood, sampled at week 4, from a patient treated with tofacitinib. The V gene is TRBV7-9, the J gene TRBJ2-2; D gene unclear. Here the CDR3 reads CASSSNTGELFF. The CDR3 DNA reads as TGTGCCAGCAGCTCGAACACCGGGGAGCTGTTTTTT.